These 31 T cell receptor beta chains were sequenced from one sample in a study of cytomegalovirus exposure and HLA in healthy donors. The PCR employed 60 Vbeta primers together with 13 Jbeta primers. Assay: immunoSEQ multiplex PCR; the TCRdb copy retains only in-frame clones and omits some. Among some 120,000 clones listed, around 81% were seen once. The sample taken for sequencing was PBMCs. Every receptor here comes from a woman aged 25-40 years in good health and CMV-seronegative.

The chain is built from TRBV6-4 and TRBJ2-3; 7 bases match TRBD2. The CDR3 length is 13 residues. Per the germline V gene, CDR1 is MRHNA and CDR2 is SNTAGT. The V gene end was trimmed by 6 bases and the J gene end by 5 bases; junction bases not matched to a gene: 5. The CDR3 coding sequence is TGTGCCAGCAGCAGGACTAGGGAAGATACGCAGTATTTT. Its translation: CASSRTREDTQYF.

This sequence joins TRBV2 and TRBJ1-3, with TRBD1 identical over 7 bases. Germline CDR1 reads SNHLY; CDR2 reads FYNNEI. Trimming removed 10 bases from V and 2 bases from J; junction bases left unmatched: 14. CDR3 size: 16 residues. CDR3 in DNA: TGTGCCACCAGGGGGAATTACAGGGAAGCTGGAAACACCATATATTTT. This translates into CATRGNYREAGNTIYF.

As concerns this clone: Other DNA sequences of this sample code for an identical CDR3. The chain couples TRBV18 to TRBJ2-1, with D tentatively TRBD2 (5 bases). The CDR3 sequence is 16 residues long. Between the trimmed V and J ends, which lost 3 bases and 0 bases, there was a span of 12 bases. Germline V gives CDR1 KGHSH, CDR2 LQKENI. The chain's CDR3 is CASSPVAGVSYNEQFF. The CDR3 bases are TGTGCCAGCTCACCGGTGGCGGGTGTCTCCTACAATGAGCAGTTCTTC.

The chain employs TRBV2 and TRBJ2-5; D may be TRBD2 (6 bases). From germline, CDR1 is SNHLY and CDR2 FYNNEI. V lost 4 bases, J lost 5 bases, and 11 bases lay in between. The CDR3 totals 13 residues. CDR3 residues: CASSGGVGETQYF. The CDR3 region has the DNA TGTGCCAGCAGTGGGGGGGTGGGGGAGACCCAGTACTTC.

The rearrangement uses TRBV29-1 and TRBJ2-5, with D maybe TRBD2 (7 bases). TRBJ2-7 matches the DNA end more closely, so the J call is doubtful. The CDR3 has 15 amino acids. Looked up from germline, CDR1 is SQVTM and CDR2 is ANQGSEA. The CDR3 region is CSVAWGGSRRDEQYF. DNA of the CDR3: TGCAGCGTTGCATGGGGGGGCTCAAGACGCGACGAGCAGTACTTC.

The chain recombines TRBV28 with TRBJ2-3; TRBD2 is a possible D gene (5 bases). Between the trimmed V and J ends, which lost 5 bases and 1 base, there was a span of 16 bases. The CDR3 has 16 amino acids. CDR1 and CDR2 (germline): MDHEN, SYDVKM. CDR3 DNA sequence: TGTGCCAGCAGTACCCCCGTCAAGGAGGGCACAGATACGCAGTATTTT. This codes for CASSTPVKEGTDTQYF.

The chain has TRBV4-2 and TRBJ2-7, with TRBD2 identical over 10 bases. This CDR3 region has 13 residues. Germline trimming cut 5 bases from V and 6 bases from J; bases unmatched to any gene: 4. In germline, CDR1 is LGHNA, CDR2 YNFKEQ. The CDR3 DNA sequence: TGTGCCAGCAGCGAGCGGGAGGGCCCCGAGCAGTACTTC. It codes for CASSEREGPEQYF.

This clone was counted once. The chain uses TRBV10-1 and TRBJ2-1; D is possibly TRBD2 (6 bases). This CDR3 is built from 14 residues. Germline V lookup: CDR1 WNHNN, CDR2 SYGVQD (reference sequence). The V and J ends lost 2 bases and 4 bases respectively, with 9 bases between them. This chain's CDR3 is CASSESSGYNEQFF. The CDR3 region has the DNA TGCGCCAGCAGTGAGAGTAGCGGATACAATGAGCAGTTCTTC.

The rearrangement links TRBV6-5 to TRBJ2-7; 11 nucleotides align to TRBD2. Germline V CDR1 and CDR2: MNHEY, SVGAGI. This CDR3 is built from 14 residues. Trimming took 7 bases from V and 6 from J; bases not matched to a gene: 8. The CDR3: CASTSLAGVGEQYF. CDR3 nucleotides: TGTGCCAGCACTTCACTAGCGGGAGTTGGCGAGCAGTACTTC.

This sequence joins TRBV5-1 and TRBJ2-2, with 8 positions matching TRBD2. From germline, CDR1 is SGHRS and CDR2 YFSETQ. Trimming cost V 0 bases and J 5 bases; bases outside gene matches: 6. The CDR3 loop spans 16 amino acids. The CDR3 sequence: CASSLVTSGQTGELFF. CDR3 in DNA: TGCGCCAGCAGCTTGGTAACTAGCGGTCAAACCGGGGAGCTGTTTTTT.

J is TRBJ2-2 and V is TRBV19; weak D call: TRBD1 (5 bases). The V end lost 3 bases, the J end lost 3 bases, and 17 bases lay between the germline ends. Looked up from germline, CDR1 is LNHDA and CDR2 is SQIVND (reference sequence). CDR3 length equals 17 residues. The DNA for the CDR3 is TGTGCCAGTAGTATGGGCCCAGGGAAGGTGGACACCGGGGAGCTGTTTTTT. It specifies CASSMGPGKVDTGELFF. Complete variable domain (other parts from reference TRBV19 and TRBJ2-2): DGGITQSPKYLFRKEGQNVTLSCEQNLNHDAMYWYRQDPGQGLRLIYYSQIVNDFQKGDIAEGYSVSREKKESFPLTVTSAQKNPTAFYLCASSMGPGKVDTGELFFGEGSRLTVL.

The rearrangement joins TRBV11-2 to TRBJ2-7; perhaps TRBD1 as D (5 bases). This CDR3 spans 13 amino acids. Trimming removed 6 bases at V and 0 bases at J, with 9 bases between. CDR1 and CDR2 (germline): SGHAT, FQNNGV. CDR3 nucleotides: TGTGCCAGCAGTTCAGGGCTCTCCTACGAGCAGTACTTC. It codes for CASSSGLSYEQYF.

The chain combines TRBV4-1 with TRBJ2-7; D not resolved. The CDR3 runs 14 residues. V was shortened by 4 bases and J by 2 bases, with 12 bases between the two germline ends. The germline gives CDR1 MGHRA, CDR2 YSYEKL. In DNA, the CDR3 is TGCGCCAGCAGCCCCCGAGATGGGCCCTACGAGCAGTACTTC. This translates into CASSPRDGPYEQYF.

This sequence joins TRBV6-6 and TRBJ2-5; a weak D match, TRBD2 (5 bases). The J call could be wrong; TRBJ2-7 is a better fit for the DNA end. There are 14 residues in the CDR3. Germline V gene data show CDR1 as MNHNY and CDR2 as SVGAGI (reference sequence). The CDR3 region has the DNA TGTGCCAGCAGTTACTCGACTAAAGACTACGAGCAGTACTTC. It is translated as CASSYSTKDYEQYF.

CDR3 nucleotide sequence: TGTGCCAGCAGCTACTCCGCAGATACGCAGTATTTT. Encoded protein: CASSYSADTQYF. This chain links TRBV27 with TRBJ2-3, with no clear D. V was shortened by 6 bases and J by 4 bases, with 8 bases between the two germline ends. Germline CDR1 MNHEY, CDR2 SMNVEV (reference sequence). This CDR3 spans 12 amino acids.

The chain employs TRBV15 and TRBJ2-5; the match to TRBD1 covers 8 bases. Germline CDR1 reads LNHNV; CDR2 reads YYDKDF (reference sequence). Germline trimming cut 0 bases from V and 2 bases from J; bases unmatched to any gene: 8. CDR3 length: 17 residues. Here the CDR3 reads CATSRDPEDRAQETQYF. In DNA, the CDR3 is TGTGCCACCAGCAGAGATCCGGAGGACAGGGCACAAGAGACCCAGTACTTC.

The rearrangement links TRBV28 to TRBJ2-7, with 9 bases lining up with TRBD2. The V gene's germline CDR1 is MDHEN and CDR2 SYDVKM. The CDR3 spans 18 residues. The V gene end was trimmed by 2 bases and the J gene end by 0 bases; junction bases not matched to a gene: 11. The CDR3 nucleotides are TGTGCCAGCAGTTTAATGGAACTAGCGGGCGACCACTCCTACGAGCAGTACTTC. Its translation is CASSLMELAGDHSYEQYF.

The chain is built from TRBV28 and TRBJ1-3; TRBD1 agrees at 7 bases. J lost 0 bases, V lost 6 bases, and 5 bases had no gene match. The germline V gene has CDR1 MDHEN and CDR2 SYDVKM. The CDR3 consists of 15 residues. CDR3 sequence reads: CASSSTGVSGNTIYF. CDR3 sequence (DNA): TGTGCCAGCAGCTCTACAGGGGTCTCTGGAAACACCATATATTTT.

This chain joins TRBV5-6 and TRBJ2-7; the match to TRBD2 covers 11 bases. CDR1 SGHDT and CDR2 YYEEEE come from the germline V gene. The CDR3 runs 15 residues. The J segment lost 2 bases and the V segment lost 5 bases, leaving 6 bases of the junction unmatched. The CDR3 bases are TGTGCCAGCAGGAGGACTAGCGGGCGCGCCTACGAGCAGTACTTC. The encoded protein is CASRRTSGRAYEQYF.

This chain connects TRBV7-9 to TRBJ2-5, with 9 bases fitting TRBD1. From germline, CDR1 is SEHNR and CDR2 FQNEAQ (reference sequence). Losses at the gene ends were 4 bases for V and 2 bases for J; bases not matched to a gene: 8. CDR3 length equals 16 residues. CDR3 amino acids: CASSSWGQGGQETQYF. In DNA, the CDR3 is TGTGCCAGCAGCTCCTGGGGACAGGGAGGGCAAGAGACCCAGTACTTC.

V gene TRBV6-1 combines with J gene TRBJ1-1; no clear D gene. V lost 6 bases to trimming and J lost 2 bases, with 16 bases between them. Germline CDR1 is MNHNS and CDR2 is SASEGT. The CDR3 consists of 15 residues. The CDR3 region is CASSPPGAFNTEAFF. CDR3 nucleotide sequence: TGTGCCAGCAGCCCTCCGGGAGCCTTTAACACTGAAGCTTTCTTT.

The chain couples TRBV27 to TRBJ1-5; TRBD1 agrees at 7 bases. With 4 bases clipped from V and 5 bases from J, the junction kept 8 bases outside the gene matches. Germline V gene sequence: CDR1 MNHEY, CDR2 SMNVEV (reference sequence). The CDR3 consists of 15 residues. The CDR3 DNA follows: TGTGCCAGCAGTTCCCTGGGACAGCGATATCAGCCCCAGCATTTT. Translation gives CASSSLGQRYQPQHF.

In nucleotides, the CDR3 is TGTGCCATCAGCGCTGACATAACCAGAAACTATGGCTACACCTTC. Translated, it gives CAISADITRNYGYTF. The V gene is TRBV10-3, the J gene TRBJ1-2; D not certain. CDR1 ENHRY and CDR2 SYGVKD come from the germline V gene. V lost 6 bases, J lost 2 bases, and 16 bases lay in between. The CDR3 is 15 residues long.

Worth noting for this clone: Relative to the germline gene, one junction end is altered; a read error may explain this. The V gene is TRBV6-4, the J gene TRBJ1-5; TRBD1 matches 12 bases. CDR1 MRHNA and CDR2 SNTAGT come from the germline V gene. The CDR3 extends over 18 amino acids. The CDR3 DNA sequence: TGTGCCAGCAGCTTACACGCCTCCGGGACAGGGGGCAACCAGCCCCAGCATTTT. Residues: CASSLHASGTGGNQPQHF.

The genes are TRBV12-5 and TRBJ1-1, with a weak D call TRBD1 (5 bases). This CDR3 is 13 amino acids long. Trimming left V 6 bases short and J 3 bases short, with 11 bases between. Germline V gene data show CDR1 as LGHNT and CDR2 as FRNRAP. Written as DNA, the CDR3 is TGTGCTAGTGGCCTCGCGGGGGACACTGAAGCTTTCTTT. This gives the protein CASGLAGDTEAFF.

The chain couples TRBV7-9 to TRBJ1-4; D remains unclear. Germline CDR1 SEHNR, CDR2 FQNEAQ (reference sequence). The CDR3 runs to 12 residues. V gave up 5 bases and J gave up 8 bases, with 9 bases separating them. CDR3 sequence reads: CASSTEREKLFF. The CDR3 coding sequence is TGTGCCAGCAGCACTGAAAGAGAAAAACTGTTTTTT.

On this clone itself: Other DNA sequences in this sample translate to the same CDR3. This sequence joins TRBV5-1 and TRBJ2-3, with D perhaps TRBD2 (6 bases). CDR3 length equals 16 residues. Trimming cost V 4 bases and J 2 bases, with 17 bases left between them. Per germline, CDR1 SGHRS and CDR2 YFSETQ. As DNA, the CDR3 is TGCGCCAGCAGCGGAGGGGCGGGTACTAACACAGATACGCAGTATTTT. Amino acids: CASSGGAGTNTDTQYF.

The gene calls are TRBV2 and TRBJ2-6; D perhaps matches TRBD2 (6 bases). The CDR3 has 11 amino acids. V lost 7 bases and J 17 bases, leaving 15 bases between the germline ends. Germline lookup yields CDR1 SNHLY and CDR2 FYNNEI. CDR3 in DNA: TGTGCCAGCATGGGAGGTGGGACCTTGACTTTC. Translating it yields CASMGGGTLTF.

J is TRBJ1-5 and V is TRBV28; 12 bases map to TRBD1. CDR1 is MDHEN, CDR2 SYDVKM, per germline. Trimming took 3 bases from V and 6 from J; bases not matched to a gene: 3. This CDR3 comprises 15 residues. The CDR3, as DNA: TGTGCCAGCAGTTTGGGGACAGGGGGCTCTCAGCCCCAGCATTTT. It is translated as CASSLGTGGSQPQHF.

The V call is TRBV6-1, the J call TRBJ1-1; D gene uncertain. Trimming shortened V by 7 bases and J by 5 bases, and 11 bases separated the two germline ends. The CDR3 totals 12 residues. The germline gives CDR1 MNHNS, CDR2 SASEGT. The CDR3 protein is CASTLSGTEAFF. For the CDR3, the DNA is TGTGCCAGCACCCTTAGCGGTACTGAAGCTTTCTTT.

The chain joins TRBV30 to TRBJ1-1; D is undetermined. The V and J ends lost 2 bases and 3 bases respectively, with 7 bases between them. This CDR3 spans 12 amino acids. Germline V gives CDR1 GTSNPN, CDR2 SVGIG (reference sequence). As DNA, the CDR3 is TGTGCCTGGAGTTCCGGGGACACTGAAGCTTTCTTT. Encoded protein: CAWSSGDTEAFF.